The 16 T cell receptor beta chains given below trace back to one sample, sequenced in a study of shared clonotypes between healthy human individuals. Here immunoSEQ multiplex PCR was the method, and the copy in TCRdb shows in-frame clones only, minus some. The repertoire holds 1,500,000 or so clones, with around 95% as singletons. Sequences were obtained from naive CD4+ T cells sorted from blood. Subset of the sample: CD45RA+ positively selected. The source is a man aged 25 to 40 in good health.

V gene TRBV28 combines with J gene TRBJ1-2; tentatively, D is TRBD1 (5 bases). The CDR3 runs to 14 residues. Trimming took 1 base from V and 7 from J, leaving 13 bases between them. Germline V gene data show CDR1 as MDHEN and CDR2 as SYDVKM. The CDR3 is CASSLSAGYFGYTF. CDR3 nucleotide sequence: TGTGCCAGCAGTTTATCGGCAGGGTACTTTGGCTACACCTTC.

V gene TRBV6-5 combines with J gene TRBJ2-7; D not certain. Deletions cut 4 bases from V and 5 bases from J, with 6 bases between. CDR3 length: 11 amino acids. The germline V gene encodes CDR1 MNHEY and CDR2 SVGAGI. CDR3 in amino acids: CASSSRDEQYF. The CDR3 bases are TGTGCCAGCAGTTCTAGGGACGAGCAGTACTTC.

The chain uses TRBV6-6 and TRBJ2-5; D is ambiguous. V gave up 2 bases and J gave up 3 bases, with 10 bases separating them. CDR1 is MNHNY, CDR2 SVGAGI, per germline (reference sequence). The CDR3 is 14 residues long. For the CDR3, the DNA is TGTGCCAGCAGTTACGCGAGAGATAAAGAGACCCAGTACTTC. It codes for CASSYARDKETQYF.

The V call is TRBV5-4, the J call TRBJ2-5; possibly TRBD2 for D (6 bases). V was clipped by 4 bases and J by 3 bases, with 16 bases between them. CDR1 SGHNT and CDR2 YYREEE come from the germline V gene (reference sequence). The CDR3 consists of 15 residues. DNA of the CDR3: TGTGCCAGCAGCCCGGCTCGGGGGTTGGAAGAGACCCAGTACTTC. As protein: CASSPARGLEETQYF.

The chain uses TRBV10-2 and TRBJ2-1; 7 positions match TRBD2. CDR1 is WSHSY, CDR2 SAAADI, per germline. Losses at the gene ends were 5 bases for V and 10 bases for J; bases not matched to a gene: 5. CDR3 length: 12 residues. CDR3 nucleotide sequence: TGCGCCAGCAGTCGACTAGCTGTCGAGCAGTTCTTC. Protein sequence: CASSRLAVEQFF.

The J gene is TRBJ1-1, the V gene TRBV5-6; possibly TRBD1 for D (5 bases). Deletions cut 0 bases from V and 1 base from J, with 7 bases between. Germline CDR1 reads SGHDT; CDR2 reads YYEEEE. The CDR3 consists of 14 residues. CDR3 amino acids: CASSLGRANTEAFF. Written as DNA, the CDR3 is TGTGCCAGCAGCTTGGGCAGGGCGAACACTGAAGCTTTCTTT.

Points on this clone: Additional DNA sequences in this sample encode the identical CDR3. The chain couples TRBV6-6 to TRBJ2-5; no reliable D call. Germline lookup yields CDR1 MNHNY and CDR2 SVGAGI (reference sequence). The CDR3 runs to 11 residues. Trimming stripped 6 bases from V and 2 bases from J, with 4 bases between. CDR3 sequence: CASSRQETQYF. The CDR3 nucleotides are TGTGCCAGCAGCCGGCAAGAGACCCAGTACTTC.

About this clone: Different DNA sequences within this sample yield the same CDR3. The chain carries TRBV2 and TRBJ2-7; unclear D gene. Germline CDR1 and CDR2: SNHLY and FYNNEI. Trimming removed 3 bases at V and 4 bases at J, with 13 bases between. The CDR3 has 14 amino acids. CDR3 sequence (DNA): TGTGCCAGCAGTGATGGTGGCCTCCCGTACGAGCAGTACTTC. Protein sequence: CASSDGGLPYEQYF.

In DNA, the CDR3 is TGTGCCAGCTCACCCCCAGGGGAGGAAAAACTGTTTTTT. Translated, it gives CASSPPGEEKLFF. The gene calls are TRBV18 and TRBJ1-4; D might be TRBD1 (6 bases). Germline V gives CDR1 KGHSH, CDR2 LQKENI. Trimming left V 3 bases short and J 8 bases short, with 10 bases between. This CDR3 region has 13 residues.

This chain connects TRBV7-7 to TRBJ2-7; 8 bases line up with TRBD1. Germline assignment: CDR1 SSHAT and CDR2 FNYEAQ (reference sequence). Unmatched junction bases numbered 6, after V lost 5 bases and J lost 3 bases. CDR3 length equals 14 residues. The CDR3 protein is CASSRLGTGYEQYF. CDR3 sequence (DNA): TGTGCCAGCAGCCGACTCGGGACAGGCTACGAGCAGTACTTC.

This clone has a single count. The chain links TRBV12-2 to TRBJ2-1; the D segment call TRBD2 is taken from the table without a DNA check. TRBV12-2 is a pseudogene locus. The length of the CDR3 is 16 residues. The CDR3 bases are TGTGCAAGTCGCCCCGGCATGGGAGTCCTCAACAATGAGCAGTTCTTC. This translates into CASRPGMGVLNNEQFF.

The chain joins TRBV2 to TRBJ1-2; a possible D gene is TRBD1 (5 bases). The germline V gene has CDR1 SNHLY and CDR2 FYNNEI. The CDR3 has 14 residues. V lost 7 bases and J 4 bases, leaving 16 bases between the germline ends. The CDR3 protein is CASTTVGAGYGYTF. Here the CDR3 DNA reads TGTGCCAGCACGACGGTAGGGGCCGGCTATGGCTACACCTTC.

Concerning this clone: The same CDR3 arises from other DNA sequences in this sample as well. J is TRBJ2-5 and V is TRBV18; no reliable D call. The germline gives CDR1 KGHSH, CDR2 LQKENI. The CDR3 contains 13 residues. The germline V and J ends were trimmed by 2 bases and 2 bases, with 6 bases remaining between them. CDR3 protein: CASSPNSQETQYF. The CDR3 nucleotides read TGTGCCAGCTCACCAAACAGTCAAGAGACCCAGTACTTC. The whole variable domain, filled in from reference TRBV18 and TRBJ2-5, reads NAGVMQNPRHLVRRRGQEARLRCSPMKGHSHVYWYRQLPEEGLKFMVYLQKENIIDESGMPKERFSAEFPKEGPSILRIQQVVRGDSAAYFCASSPNSQETQYFGPGTRLLVL.

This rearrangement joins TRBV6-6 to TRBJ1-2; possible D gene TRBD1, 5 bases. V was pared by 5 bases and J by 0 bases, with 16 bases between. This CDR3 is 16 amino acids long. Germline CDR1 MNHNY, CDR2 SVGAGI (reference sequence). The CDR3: CASSPTGGGANYGYTF. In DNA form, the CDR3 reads TGTGCCAGCAGTCCCACGGGGGGGGGTGCTAACTATGGCTACACCTTC.

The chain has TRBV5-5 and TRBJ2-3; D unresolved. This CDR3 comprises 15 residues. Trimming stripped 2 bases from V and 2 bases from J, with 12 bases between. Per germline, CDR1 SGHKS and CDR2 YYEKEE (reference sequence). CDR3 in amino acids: CASSFSGTSTDTQYF. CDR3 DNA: TGTGCCAGCAGCTTTTCCGGAACCTCCACAGATACGCAGTATTTT.

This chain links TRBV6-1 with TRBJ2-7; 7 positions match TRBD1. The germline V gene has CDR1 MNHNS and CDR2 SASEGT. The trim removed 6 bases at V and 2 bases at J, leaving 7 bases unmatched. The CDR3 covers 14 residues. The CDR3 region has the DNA TGTGCCAGCAGATATGACAGGGAACCCTACGAGCAGTACTTC. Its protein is CASRYDREPYEQYF.